Listed below are T cell receptor beta chains from one sample, sequenced in a study of T cells after yellow fever vaccination. TCRdb reanalysed the 5' RACE reads using MiXCR and keeps one entry per CDR3 protein. The sample lists 250,000 to 300,000 distinct CDR3 sequences, about an eighth seen once, with 0.5% to 0.6% in the top ten. Source: CD4+ T cells sorted from PBMCs, taken 45 days after the yellow fever booster vaccination. The receptors come from a man aged 25 to 45 who received the YFV17D yellow fever vaccine. Both conserved end residues are part of each CDR3. D genes are given only for firm matches. A row's size may be missing; if present it is once, few, many or a size class.

D gene	V gene	J gene	clone size	CDR3 protein	CDR3 DNA
.	TRBV5-1	TRBJ2-2	few	CASSRTGPRTGELFF	TGCGCCAGCAGCCGGACTGGCCCCCGGACCGGGGAGCTGTTTTTT
TRBD1	TRBV3-1	TRBJ2-1	few	CASSQGEGTGHSYNEQFF	TGTGCCAGCAGCCAAGGCGAAGGGACAGGGCACTCCTACAATGAGCAGTTCTTC
TRBD2	TRBV20-1	TRBJ2-2	many	CSARTSGNTGELFF	TGCAGTGCTAGGACTAGCGGGAACACCGGGGAGCTGTTTTTT
.	TRBV4-3	TRBJ2-7	few	CASSQAGVYDSKQYF	TGCGCCAGCAGCCAAGCAGGTGTATATGATTCAAAGCAGTACTTC
.	TRBV24-1	TRBJ2-3	few	CATSGELNTDTQYF	TGTGCCACCAGTGGCGAACTGAACACAGATACGCAGTATTTT
.	TRBV10-1	TRBJ2-5	.	CASSDSSPEEGRETQYF	TGCGCCAGCAGTGATTCCTCCCCAGAAGAGGGGAGAGAGACCCAGTACTTC
.	TRBV6-6	TRBJ2-1	many	CASSRGGNEQFF	TGTGCCAGCAGTCGAGGGGGCAATGAGCAGTTCTTC
.	TRBV29-1	TRBJ2-1	few	CSVVSVDHEQFF	TGCAGCGTGGTTAGTGTGGACCATGAGCAGTTCTTC
.	TRBV7-2	TRBJ2-5	few	CASSSFRETQYF	TGTGCCAGCAGCTCCTTTAGGGAGACCCAGTACTTC
.	TRBV6-1	TRBJ2-4	many	CASSAGGWDIQYF	TGTGCCAGCAGTGCTGGGGGCTGGGACATTCAGTACTTC
TRBD2	TRBV6-5	TRBJ2-1	few	CASSYLSGGRAWEQFF	TGTGCCAGCAGTTACCTGTCGGGCGGGAGGGCCTGGGAGCAGTTCTTC
.	TRBV12-3/TRBV12-4	TRBJ2-7	.	CASTGTRQMDEQYF	TGTGCCAGCACCGGGACCAGGCAGATGGACGAGCAGTACTTC
TRBD2	TRBV7-2	TRBJ2-1	few	CASSPGLDSGKDNEQFF	TGTGCCAGCAGCCCGGGTCTGGATAGCGGGAAAGACAATGAGCAGTTCTTC
.	TRBV29-1	TRBJ2-7	.	CSVEGLVGDIKVDEQYF	TGCAGCGTTGAAGGGCTGGTAGGGGACATCAAGGTCGACGAGCAGTACTTC
TRBD1	TRBV23-1	TRBJ1-5	.	CASSQPEPIGQGGPPQHF	TGCGCCAGCAGTCAACCAGAACCTATAGGACAGGGTGGGCCGCCCCAGCATTTT
.	TRBV5-5	TRBJ2-1	few	CASTPGPGSYNEQFF	TGTGCCAGCACCCCTGGGCCGGGGAGCTACAATGAGCAGTTCTTC
TRBD1	TRBV7-3	TRBJ2-1	.	CARSLSAGQGYNEQFF	TGTGCCAGAAGCCTCTCGGCGGGACAGGGCTACAATGAGCAGTTCTTC
TRBD1	TRBV4-3	TRBJ2-1	once	CASSLQRDSNEQFF	TGCGCCAGCAGCCTCCAGAGGGACAGCAATGAGCAGTTCTTC
TRBD1	TRBV7-2	TRBJ2-1	few	CASSQDRNSYNEQFF	TGTGCCAGCAGCCAGGACAGGAACTCCTACAATGAGCAGTTCTTC
.	TRBV27	TRBJ1-2	few	CASSTQDKKPYGYTF	TGTGCCAGCAGTACCCAGGACAAGAAGCCTTATGGCTACACCTTC
.	TRBV6-1	TRBJ1-5	.	CASTTGNSNQPQHF	TGTGCCAGCACGACAGGTAATAGCAATCAGCCCCAGCATTTT
.	TRBV10-3	TRBJ2-1	few	CAISAGTLYNEQFF	TGTGCCATCAGTGCCGGGACGCTCTACAATGAGCAGTTCTTC
.	TRBV15	TRBJ2-7	.	CATSRGPNYEQYF	TGTGCCACCAGCAGAGGCCCTAACTACGAGCAGTACTTC
.	TRBV7-9	TRBJ2-5	.	CASSHDPLQGRETQYF	TGTGCCAGCAGCCACGATCCATTACAGGGACGAGAGACCCAGTACTTC
.	TRBV3-1	TRBJ1-2	.	CASSLREGYTF	TGTGCCAGCAGCCTAAGAGAAGGCTACACCTTC
TRBD1	TRBV11-2	TRBJ2-2	few	CASSQGQVPTGELFF	TGTGCCAGCAGCCAGGGACAGGTACCCACCGGGGAGCTGTTTTTT
.	TRBV29-1	TRBJ1-2	.	CSVEGSNYGYTF	TGCAGCGTTGAAGGGAGTAACTATGGCTACACCTTC
.	TRBV28	TRBJ2-1	.	CASSKDIGAYNEQFF	TGTGCCAGCAGTAAGGACATCGGGGCGTACAATGAGCAGTTCTTC
.	TRBV20-1	TRBJ2-7	many	CSAPDSGSYEQYF	TGCAGTGCCCCGGATAGCGGCTCCTACGAGCAGTACTTC
TRBD2	TRBV9	TRBJ2-5	few	CASTVGLASETQYF	TGTGCCAGCACAGTGGGACTAGCGTCAGAGACCCAGTACTTC
TRBD1	TRBV5-1	TRBJ2-1	.	CASRDRDIYNEQFF	TGCGCCAGCAGAGACAGGGACATATACAATGAGCAGTTCTTC
TRBD2	TRBV19	TRBJ2-1	.	CASTPFGTTYNEQFF	TGTGCCAGTACCCCTTTCGGGACTACTTACAATGAGCAGTTCTTC
.	TRBV7-2	TRBJ1-1	few	CASSSRTLGDAFF	TGTGCCAGCAGCTCAAGGACGCTCGGGGACGCTTTCTTT
.	TRBV6-5	TRBJ1-2	many	CASSYRYNYGYTF	TGTGCCAGCAGTTATCGTTATAACTATGGCTACACCTTC
.	TRBV6-2/TRBV6-3	TRBJ2-1	few	CAIKTEPSVDEQFF	TGTGCCATCAAGACGGAACCCTCGGTCGATGAGCAGTTCTTC
.	TRBV25-1	TRBJ2-3	.	CASSLSGVSTDTQYF	TGTGCCAGCAGTTTATCGGGGGTGAGCACAGATACGCAGTATTTT
TRBD1	TRBV9	TRBJ2-1	few	CASSVRDRGYNEQFF	TGTGCCAGCAGCGTCCGGGACAGGGGGTACAATGAGCAGTTCTTC
TRBD1	TRBV27	TRBJ2-3	few	CASTRDRGADTQYF	TGTGCCAGCACCCGGGACAGGGGGGCAGATACGCAGTATTTT
.	TRBV4-1	TRBJ2-1	many	CASSQGGVSGKQFF	TGCGCCAGCAGCCAAGGGGGTGTTAGCGGTAAGCAGTTCTTC
.	TRBV6-2/TRBV6-3	TRBJ2-3	.	CASSYPPGRDTDTQYF	TGTGCCAGCAGTTACCCCCCGGGACGGGACACAGATACGCAGTATTTT
.	TRBV20-1	TRBJ1-5	.	CSAGGGGDSNQPQHF	TGCAGTGCTGGAGGGGGAGGAGATAGCAATCAGCCCCAGCATTTT
TRBD1	TRBV28	TRBJ2-4	few	CASRDRVDIQYF	TGTGCCAGCCGGGACAGGGTTGACATTCAGTACTTC
.	TRBV11-3	TRBJ2-3	.	CASSLGRGTQYF	TGTGCCAGCAGCTTAGGAAGGGGTACGCAGTATTTT
TRBD2	TRBV5-1	TRBJ2-3	few	CASSLYPGGSSTDTQYF	TGCGCCAGCAGCTTGTATCCGGGAGGGTCTAGCACAGATACGCAGTATTTT
.	TRBV20-1	TRBJ2-5	.	CSARRPDGGLRETQYF	TGCAGTGCTAGACGCCCCGATGGGGGGCTGCGTGAGACCCAGTACTTC
.	TRBV6-1	TRBJ2-7	.	CASRKWVPGDLRRGQYF	TGTGCCAGCAGAAAATGGGTCCCCGGGGATCTACGAAGGGGTCAGTACTTC
TRBD1	TRBV18	TRBJ2-5	.	CASSPSGGLETQYF	TGTGCCAGCTCACCATCAGGGGGCTTGGAGACCCAGTACTTC
.	TRBV9	TRBJ1-5	.	CASSVGEGGNFQPQHF	TGTGCCAGCAGCGTTGGGGAGGGGGGTAACTTTCAGCCCCAGCATTTT
.	TRBV27	TRBJ1-2	.	CASSRGEHYGYTF	TGTGCCAGCAGTAGAGGGGAGCACTATGGCTACACCTTC
.	TRBV10-3	TRBJ2-7	.	CAISEGRESFEQYF	TGTGCCATCAGTGAGGGGCGAGAGAGTTTTGAGCAGTACTTC
TRBD2	TRBV20-1	TRBJ2-1	many	CSASPLLAGISNEQFF	TGCAGTGCTAGTCCCCTACTAGCGGGAATTAGTAATGAGCAGTTCTTC
.	TRBV29-1	TRBJ2-5	many	CSVFVLQETQYF	TGCAGCGTTTTCGTCCTCCAAGAGACCCAGTACTTC
.	TRBV7-3	TRBJ1-6	many	CASSLYENSPLHF	TGTGCCAGCAGCTTATACGAAAATTCACCCCTCCACTTT
.	TRBV5-4	TRBJ2-5	few	CASSLALSEETQYF	TGTGCCAGCAGCTTGGCCCTTAGTGAAGAGACCCAGTACTTC
.	TRBV6-5	TRBJ2-7	.	CASSSYGRDYEQYF	TGTGCCAGCAGTTCCTACGGACGAGACTACGAGCAGTACTTC